This note documents a single T cell receptor beta chain sequence. Antigen unknown. This record comes from a study of cytomegalovirus exposure and HLA in healthy donors. Study in general: HLA-typed donors contributed around 88 million unique TCRs, which were held in an early data release.

Points from the study as a whole: CMV serostatus alone was available as immune exposure information.

Germline trimming cut 8 bases from V and 9 bases from J; bases unmatched to any gene: 9. CDR3 size: 14 residues. Germline V gene lookup returns CDR1 MNHEY and CDR2 SMNVEV (reference sequence). This PCR relied on a set of 60 Vbeta primers and 13 Jbeta primers. Produced via immunoSEQ multiplex PCR; TCRdb's table is partial and in-frame only. The sample consists of 180,000 or so clones, 70% to 80% of them appearing once. V and J are TRBV27 and TRBJ1-6; 8 positions agree with TRBD1. Sample: PBMCs. This TCR was recovered from a female donor in good health and CMV-seronegative. CDR3 sequence: CASQDRAIVSPLHF. For the CDR3, the DNA is TGTGCCAGCCAGGACAGGGCTATAGTTTCACCCCTCCACTTT.